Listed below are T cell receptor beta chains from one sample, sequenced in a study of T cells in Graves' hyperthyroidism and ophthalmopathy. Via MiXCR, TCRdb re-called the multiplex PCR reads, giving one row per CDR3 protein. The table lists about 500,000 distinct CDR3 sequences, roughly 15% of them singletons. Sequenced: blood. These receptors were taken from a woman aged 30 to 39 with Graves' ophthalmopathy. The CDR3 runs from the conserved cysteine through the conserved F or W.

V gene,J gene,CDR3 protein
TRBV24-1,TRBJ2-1,CATSDWDSTYNEQFF
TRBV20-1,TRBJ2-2,CSARASGRADTGELFF
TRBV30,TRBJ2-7,CAWTPGTGPYEQYF
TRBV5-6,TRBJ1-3,CASSWDRVNTIYF
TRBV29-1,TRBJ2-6,CSVAGQDDAGANVLTF
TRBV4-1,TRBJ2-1,CASSQDSWLELGNEQFF
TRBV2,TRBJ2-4,CASSEYSSGSRAKNIQYF
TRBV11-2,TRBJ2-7,CASSFTSWEEQYF
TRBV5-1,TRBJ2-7,CASSFPGPPYEQYF
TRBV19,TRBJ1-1,CASSTQTGTEAFF
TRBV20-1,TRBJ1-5,CSAPKLQGSGQPQHF
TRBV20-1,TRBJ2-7,CSPLADSYEQYF
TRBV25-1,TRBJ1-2,CASKGPGSLYGYTF
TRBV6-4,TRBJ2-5,CASNQPGPGRRGQYF
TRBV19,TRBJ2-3,CASSIKASGTTDTQYF
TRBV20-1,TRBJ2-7,CSAEVRGLAAYEQYF
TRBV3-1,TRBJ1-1,CASSPIYGLINTEAFF
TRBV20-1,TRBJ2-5,CSARNQETQYF
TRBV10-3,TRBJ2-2,CAISERATGGYGTGELFF
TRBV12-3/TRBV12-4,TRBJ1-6,CASRESGTGYSPLHF
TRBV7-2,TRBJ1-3,CASSFRGQVTGNTIYF
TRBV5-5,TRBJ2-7,CASSPPRERYEQYF
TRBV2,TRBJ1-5,CASRDRTGVNQPQHF